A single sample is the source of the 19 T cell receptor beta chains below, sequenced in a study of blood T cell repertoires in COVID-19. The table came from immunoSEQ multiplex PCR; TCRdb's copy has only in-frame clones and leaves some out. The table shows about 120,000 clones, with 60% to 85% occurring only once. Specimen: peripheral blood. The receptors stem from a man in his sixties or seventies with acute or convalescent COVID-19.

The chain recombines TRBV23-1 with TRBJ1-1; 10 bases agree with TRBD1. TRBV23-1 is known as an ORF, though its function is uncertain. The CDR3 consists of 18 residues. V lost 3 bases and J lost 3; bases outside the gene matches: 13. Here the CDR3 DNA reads TGCGCCAGCAGTCACTCTAGGACAGGGGGTCGGTGTGACACTGAAGCTTTCTTT. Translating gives CASSHSRTGGRCDTEAFF.

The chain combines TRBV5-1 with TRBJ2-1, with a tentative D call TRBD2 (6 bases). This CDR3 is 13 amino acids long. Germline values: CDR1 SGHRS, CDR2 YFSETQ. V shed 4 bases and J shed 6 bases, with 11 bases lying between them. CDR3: CASSPGLPNEQFF. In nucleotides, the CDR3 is TGCGCCAGCAGCCCGGGACTGCCCAATGAGCAGTTCTTC.

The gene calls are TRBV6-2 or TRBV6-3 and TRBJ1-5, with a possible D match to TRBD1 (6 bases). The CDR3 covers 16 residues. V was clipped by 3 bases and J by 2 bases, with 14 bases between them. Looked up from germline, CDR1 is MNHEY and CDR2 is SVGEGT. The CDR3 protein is CASSYFRGGGNQPQHF. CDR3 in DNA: TGTGCCAGCAGTTATTTCAGGGGTGGAGGCAATCAGCCCCAGCATTTT.

Here the CDR3 DNA reads TGTGCCAGCAGCCTAAAGGCCAGCGGGGTAAACAATGAGCAGTTCTTC. This sequence encodes CASSLKASGVNNEQFF. The chain has TRBV7-2 and TRBJ2-1; 7 bases fit TRBD2. J lost 5 bases, V lost 5 bases, and 12 bases had no gene match. CDR1 and CDR2 (germline): SGHTA, FQGNSA. This CDR3 is 16 amino acids long. Drawing the rest from reference TRBV7-2 and TRBJ2-1, the complete variable domain is GAGVSQSPSNKVTEKGKDVELRCDPISGHTALYWYRQSLGQGLEFLIYFQGNSAPDKSGLPSDRFSAERTGGSVSTLTIQRTQQEDSAVYLCASSLKASGVNNEQFFGPGTRLTVL.

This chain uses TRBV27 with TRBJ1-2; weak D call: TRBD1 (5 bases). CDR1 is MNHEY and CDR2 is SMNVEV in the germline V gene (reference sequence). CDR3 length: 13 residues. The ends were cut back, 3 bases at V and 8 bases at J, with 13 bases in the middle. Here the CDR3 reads CASSFPGGVGYTF. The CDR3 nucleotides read TGTGCCAGCAGTTTCCCCGGGGGGGTAGGCTACACCTTC.

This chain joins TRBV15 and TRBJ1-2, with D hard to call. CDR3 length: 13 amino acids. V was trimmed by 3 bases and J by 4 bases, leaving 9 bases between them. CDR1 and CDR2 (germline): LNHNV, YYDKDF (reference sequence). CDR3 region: CATSSGVSYGYTF. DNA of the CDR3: TGTGCCACCAGCAGCGGAGTATCCTATGGCTACACCTTC.

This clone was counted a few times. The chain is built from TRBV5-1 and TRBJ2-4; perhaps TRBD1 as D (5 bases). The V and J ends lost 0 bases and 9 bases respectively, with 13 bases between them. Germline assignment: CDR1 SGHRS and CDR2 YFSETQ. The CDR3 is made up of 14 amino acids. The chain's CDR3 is CASSLDTQGRIQYF. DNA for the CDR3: TGCGCCAGCAGCTTGGATACCCAGGGTCGCATTCAGTACTTC.

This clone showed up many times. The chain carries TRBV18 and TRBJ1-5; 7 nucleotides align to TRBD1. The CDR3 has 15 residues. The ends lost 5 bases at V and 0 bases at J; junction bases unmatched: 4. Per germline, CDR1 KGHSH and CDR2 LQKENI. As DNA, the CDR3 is TGTGCCAGCTCATCGGGACAGCATAGCAATCAGCCCCAGCATTTT. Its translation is CASSSGQHSNQPQHF. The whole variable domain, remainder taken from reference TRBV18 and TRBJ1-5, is NAGVMQNPRHLVRRRGQEARLRCSPMKGHSHVYWYRQLPEEGLKFMVYLQKENIIDESGMPKERFSAEFPKEGPSILRIQQVVRGDSAAYFCASSSGQHSNQPQHFGDGTRLSIL.

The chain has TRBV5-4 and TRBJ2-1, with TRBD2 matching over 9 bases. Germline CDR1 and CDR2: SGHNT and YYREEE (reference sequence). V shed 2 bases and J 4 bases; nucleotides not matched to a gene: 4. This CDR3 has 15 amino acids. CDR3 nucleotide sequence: TGTGCCAGCAGCTTTCAGCGGGGGGAATACAATGAGCAGTTCTTC. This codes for CASSFQRGEYNEQFF.

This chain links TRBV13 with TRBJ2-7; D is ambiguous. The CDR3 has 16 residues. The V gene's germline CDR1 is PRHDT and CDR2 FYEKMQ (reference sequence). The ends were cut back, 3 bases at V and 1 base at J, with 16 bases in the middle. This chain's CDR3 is CASSFQTPYSSYEQYF. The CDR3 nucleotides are TGTGCCAGCAGCTTTCAGACACCCTATTCTTCCTACGAGCAGTACTTC. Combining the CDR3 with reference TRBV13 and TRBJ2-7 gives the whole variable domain AAGVIQSPRHLIKEKRETATLKCYPIPRHDTVYWYQQGPGQDPQFLISFYEKMQSDKGSIPDRFSAQQFSDYHSELNMSSLELGDSALYFCASSFQTPYSSYEQYFGPGTRLTVT.

DNA for the CDR3: TGTGCCAGCAGCGTAGATGGAGGGACTAAAGCCAAAAACATTCAGTACTTC. It specifies CASSVDGGTKAKNIQYF. V and J are TRBV9 and TRBJ2-4, with 7 nucleotides matching TRBD2. Germline V gives CDR1 SGDLS, CDR2 YYNGEE. After removal of 0 bases from V and 0 bases from J, the junction contained 6 bases not matched to a gene. The CDR3 consists of 17 residues.

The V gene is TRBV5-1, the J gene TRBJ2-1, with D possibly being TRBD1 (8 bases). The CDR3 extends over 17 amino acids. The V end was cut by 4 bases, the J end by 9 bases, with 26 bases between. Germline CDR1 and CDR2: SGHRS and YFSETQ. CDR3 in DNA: TGCGCCAGCAGCCACCAGGGGGCTGGGGGGGGTAGGAGTGAGCAGTTCTTC. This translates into CASSHQGAGGGRSEQFF.

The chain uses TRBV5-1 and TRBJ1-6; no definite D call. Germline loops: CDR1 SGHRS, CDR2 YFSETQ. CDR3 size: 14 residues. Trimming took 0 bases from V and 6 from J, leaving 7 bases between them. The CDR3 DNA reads TGCGCCAGCAGCTTGGATACTCTTAATTCACCCCTCCACTTT. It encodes CASSLDTLNSPLHF. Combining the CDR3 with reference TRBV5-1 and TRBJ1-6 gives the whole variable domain KAGVTQTPRYLIKTRGQQVTLSCSPISGHRSVSWYQQTPGQGLQFLFEYFSETQRNKGNFPGRFSGRQFSNSRSEMNVSTLELGDSALYLCASSLDTLNSPLHFGNGTRLTVT.

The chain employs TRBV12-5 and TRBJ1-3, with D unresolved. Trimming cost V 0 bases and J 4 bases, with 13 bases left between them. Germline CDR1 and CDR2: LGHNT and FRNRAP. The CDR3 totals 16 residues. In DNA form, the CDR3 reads TGTGCTAGTGGTTTGGTCGGCCCTGCGGGAGGAAACACCATATATTTT. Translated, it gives CASGLVGPAGGNTIYF. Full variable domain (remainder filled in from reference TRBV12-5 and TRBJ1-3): DARVTQTPRHKVTEMGQEVTMRCQPILGHNTVFWYRQTMMQGLELLAYFRNRAPLDDSGMPKDRFSAEMPDATLATLKIQPSEPRDSAVYFCASGLVGPAGGNTIYFGEGSWLTVV.

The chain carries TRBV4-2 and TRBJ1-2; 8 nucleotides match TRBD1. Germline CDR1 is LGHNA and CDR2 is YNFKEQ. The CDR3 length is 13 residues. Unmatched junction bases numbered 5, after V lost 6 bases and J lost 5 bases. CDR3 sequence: CASRPDRGYGYTF. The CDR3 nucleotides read TGTGCCAGCAGACCAGACAGGGGATATGGCTACACCTTC.

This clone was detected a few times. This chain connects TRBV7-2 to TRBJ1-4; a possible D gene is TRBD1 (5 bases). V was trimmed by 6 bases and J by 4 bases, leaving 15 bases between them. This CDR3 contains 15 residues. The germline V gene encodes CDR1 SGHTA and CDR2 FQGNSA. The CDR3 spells CASSLTGLNNEKLFF. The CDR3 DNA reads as TGTGCCAGCAGTTTAACGGGACTGAATAATGAAAAACTGTTTTTT.

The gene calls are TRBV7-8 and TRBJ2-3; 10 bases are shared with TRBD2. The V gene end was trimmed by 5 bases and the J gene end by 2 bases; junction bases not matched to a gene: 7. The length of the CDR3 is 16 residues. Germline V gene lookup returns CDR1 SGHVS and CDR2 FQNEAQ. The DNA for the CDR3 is TGTGCCAGCAGCCTCACGGGACTAGCGCACACAGATACGCAGTATTTT. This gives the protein CASSLTGLAHTDTQYF.

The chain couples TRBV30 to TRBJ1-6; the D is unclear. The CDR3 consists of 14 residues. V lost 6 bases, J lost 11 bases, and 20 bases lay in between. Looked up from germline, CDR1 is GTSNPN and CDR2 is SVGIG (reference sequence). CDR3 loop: CACPTSGRVAPLHF. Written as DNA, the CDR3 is TGTGCCTGTCCCACCAGCGGTAGGGTGGCACCCCTCCACTTT.

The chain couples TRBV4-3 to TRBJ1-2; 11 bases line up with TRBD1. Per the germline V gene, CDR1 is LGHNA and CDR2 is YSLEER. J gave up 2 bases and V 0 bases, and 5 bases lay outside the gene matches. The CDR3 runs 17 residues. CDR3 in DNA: TGCGCCAGCAGCCAAGAACCGGGACAGGGGGTGAACTATGGCTACACCTTC. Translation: CASSQEPGQGVNYGYTF.